The 21 T cell receptor beta chains listed next were all sequenced from one sample in a study of beta chain features in type 1 diabetes (dated by TCRdb to between 2018 and 2020). Library creation used the immunoSEQ multiplex PCR assay. The entire isolated RNA was reverse transcribed using the High Capacity cDNA Reverse Transcription Kit, and thus expressed TCRB transcripts were sequenced. TCRdb holds this immuneACCESS table with in-frame rearrangements only. Some clones are missing; in checked studies, unresolved V genes explain under half, and the rest has no known cause. This sample gives about 360,000 clones in total; roughly an eighth of them show up just once. The ten most abundant clones make up around 0.02% of the sample. The sample consisted of naive CD4+ T cells from blood. Explained via the paper, the cell subset or site label denotes: true naive CD4+ T cells. The receptors come from a man younger than 35 in good health.

The rearrangement uses TRBV30 and TRBJ1-2, with D tentatively TRBD1 (5 bases). CDR3 size: 12 residues. V was trimmed by 2 bases and J by 4 bases, leaving 8 bases between them. CDR1 GTSNPN and CDR2 SVGIG come from the germline V gene (reference sequence). This CDR3 is CAWSRQLYGYTF. In DNA, the CDR3 is TGTGCCTGGAGTAGACAGCTCTATGGCTACACCTTC.

The chain joins TRBV5-1 to TRBJ1-4; 12 positions match TRBD1. Germline V lookup: CDR1 SGHRS, CDR2 YFSETQ. Unmatched junction bases numbered 4, after V lost 4 bases and J lost 3 bases. This CDR3 contains 16 residues. CDR3 protein: CASSKGQGASNEKLFF. The CDR3 region has the DNA TGCGCCAGCAGCAAGGGACAGGGGGCTTCTAATGAAAAACTGTTTTTT.

This clone was recorded a few times. V usage is TRBV7-9 and J usage is TRBJ2-3, with 9 bases aligning to TRBD2. The CDR3 runs to 14 residues. Germline-derived CDR1 and CDR2 are SEHNR and FQNEAQ (reference sequence). V dropped 2 bases and J dropped 6; count of bases not matched to a gene: 3. The CDR3 DNA reads as TGTGCCAGCAGCTTAAGGCTAGCGGGGGATACGCAGTATTTT. Its translation is CASSLRLAGDTQYF.

The table lists this clone with a few counts. The chain employs TRBV19 and TRBJ1-2, with TRBD1 matching 10 bases. The CDR3 has 13 residues. Germline assignment: CDR1 LNHDA and CDR2 SQIVND (reference sequence). V was pared by 5 bases and J by 7 bases, with 4 bases of the junction left unmatched. The CDR3 protein is CASSPGQGSGYTF. CDR3 nucleotide sequence: TGTGCCAGTAGTCCGGGACAGGGGTCTGGCTACACCTTC.

V and J are TRBV7-9 and TRBJ2-1; D unresolved. This CDR3 contains 14 residues. Germline V gene sequence: CDR1 SEHNR, CDR2 FQNEAQ (reference sequence). V was clipped by 2 bases and J by 6 bases, with 11 bases between them. Here the CDR3 DNA reads TGTGCCAGCAGCTTATCCGTAGCAAGCAATGAGCAGTTCTTC. Protein: CASSLSVASNEQFF.

This clone was seen a handful of times. The chain uses TRBV6-6 and TRBJ2-7, with a tentative D call TRBD2 (6 bases). The CDR3 is 15 amino acids. Trimming cost V 7 bases and J 4 bases, with 20 bases left between them. Germline V lookup: CDR1 MNHNY, CDR2 SVGAGI (reference sequence). The CDR3 is CASNSPQGRGYEQYF. The CDR3 nucleotides are TGTGCCAGCAATTCCCCTCAAGGGCGGGGATACGAGCAGTACTTC.

CDR3: CASSRGQENTEAFF. The CDR3 coding sequence is TGTGCCAGCAGCCGGGGACAGGAAAACACTGAAGCTTTCTTT. This rearrangement joins TRBV7-9 to TRBJ1-1; TRBD1 aligns across 8 bases. Germline lookup yields CDR1 SEHNR and CDR2 FQNEAQ (reference sequence). This CDR3 is built from 14 residues. V shed 5 bases, J shed 2 bases, and the junction held 4 bases outside the gene matches.

This chain links TRBV19 with TRBJ2-3; D is perhaps TRBD1 (6 bases). The CDR3 is 15 residues long. V lost 5 bases and J 2 bases, leaving 14 bases between the germline ends. Germline V gene lookup returns CDR1 LNHDA and CDR2 SQIVND (reference sequence). The CDR3 sequence: CASSRDIPNTDTQYF. The CDR3 DNA sequence: TGTGCCAGTAGTCGGGACATTCCGAACACAGATACGCAGTATTTT.

The chain recombines TRBV7-3 with TRBJ2-5, with unresolved D. CDR1 is SGHTA, CDR2 FQGTGA, per germline. This CDR3 spans 12 amino acids. V lost 2 bases, J lost 4 bases, and 5 bases lay in between. The CDR3 bases are TGTGCCAGCAGCTTAGCAGGAGAGACCCAGTACTTC. This encodes CASSLAGETQYF.

The chain joins TRBV2 to TRBJ1-1; 7 nucleotides align to TRBD1. With 7 bases clipped from V and 7 bases from J, the junction kept 6 bases outside the gene matches. Per the germline V gene, CDR1 is SNHLY and CDR2 is FYNNEI. The CDR3 consists of 12 residues. CDR3 protein: CASIEGDSEAFF. The CDR3 nucleotides are TGTGCCAGCATTGAGGGGGACAGTGAAGCTTTCTTT.

This rearrangement joins TRBV6-1 to TRBJ2-7; 7 nucleotides line up with TRBD1. V was clipped by 6 bases and J by 5 bases; unmatched bases: 13. Germline V lookup: CDR1 MNHNS, CDR2 SASEGT. This CDR3 is 15 amino acids long. The CDR3 DNA follows: TGTGCCAGCAGGGAACCGGGACAGCCTCTGGACGAGCAGTACTTC. Protein sequence: CASREPGQPLDEQYF.

This clone appeared a few times. This rearrangement joins TRBV27 to TRBJ2-3; 11 bases match TRBD2. The CDR3 covers 20 residues. V gave up 5 bases and J gave up 6 bases; unmatched junction bases: 22. The germline gives CDR1 MNHEY, CDR2 SMNVEV (reference sequence). The CDR3 region is CASSNRGRKGTSGFSDTQYF. The CDR3, as DNA: TGTGCCAGCAGTAACCGAGGACGTAAAGGGACTAGCGGATTTTCGGATACGCAGTATTTT.

The chain is built from TRBV9 and TRBJ2-5, with TRBD1 matching 7 bases. Germline trimming cut 7 bases from V and 2 bases from J; bases unmatched to any gene: 8. The CDR3 has 14 amino acids. Germline CDR1 SGDLS, CDR2 YYNGEE. This CDR3 reads CASGRTGQQETQYF. As DNA, the CDR3 is TGTGCCAGCGGCCGAACGGGACAGCAAGAGACCCAGTACTTC.

The rearrangement links TRBV4-3 to TRBJ2-7; D uncertain. Trimming stripped 1 base from V and 6 bases from J, with 10 bases between. Germline CDR1 and CDR2: LGHNA and YSLEER. The CDR3 is 13 amino acids. CDR3: CASSQGRALEQYF. The CDR3 bases are TGCGCCAGCAGCCAAGGTAGAGCCCTCGAGCAGTACTTC.

The chain has TRBV18 and TRBJ1-1, with TRBD1 matching 8 bases. The V segment lost 3 bases and the J segment 7 bases; nucleotides outside the gene matches: 4. The CDR3 is made up of 13 amino acids. Per germline, CDR1 KGHSH and CDR2 LQKENI. CDR3 nucleotides: TGTGCCAGCTCACCCTTAGGACAGGGTGAAGCTTTCTTT. It encodes CASSPLGQGEAFF.

This clone turned up a few times. The chain is built from TRBV5-8 and TRBJ2-3, with D perhaps matching TRBD2 (5 bases). Trimming took off 0 bases at V and 4 bases at J, with 15 bases between the two ends. The CDR3 is 16 residues long. Germline V lookup: CDR1 SGHTS, CDR2 YDEGEE. Written as DNA, the CDR3 is TGTGCCAGCAGCTTGGGGACTGCGATAAAGCCAGATACGCAGTATTTT. Its translation is CASSLGTAIKPDTQYF. The full variable domain, completed using reference TRBV5-8 and TRBJ2-3, is EAGVTQSPTHLIKTRGQQATLRCSPISGHTSVYWYQQALGLGLQFLLWYDEGEERNRGNFPPRFSGRQFPNYSSELNVNALELEDSALYLCASSLGTAIKPDTQYFGPGTRLTVL.

The genes are TRBV7-2 and TRBJ1-1, with 10 bases matching TRBD1. This CDR3 has 14 residues. The ends lost 3 bases at V and 10 bases at J; junction bases unmatched: 8. The germline V gene encodes CDR1 SGHTA and CDR2 FQGNSA. The CDR3 DNA sequence: TGTGCCAGCAGCTTGGACAGGGGGGAGACACGAGCTTTCTTT. Residues: CASSLDRGETRAFF.

This clone was recorded at least ten times. The J gene is TRBJ2-3, the V gene TRBV18; D remains unclear. The CDR3 runs to 12 residues. Germline values: CDR1 KGHSH, CDR2 LQKENI. V lost 3 bases and J 6 bases, leaving 7 bases between the germline ends. This chain's CDR3 is CASSPNGDTQYF. In DNA form, the CDR3 reads TGTGCCAGCTCACCTAACGGGGATACGCAGTATTTT.

About this clone itself: Distinct nucleotide sequences in the sample also encode this CDR3. The chain has TRBV7-9 and TRBJ2-3; 9 bases align to TRBD1. Germline V lookup: CDR1 SEHNR, CDR2 FQNEAQ (reference sequence). The CDR3 is 14 residues long. Trimming at V came to 3 bases and at J to 4 bases, leaving 2 bases not matched to a gene. As DNA, the CDR3 is TGTGCCAGCAGCTTGGACAGGGGAGCAGATACGCAGTATTTT. It is translated as CASSLDRGADTQYF.

V and J are TRBV7-2 and TRBJ2-3; no clear D. CDR3 length: 14 amino acids. V was shortened by 2 bases and J by 3 bases, with 9 bases between the two germline ends. Germline CDR1 is SGHTA and CDR2 is FQGNSA. The CDR3 coding sequence is TGTGCCAGCAGCTTACGTAGAAGTACAGATACGCAGTATTTT. Its protein product is CASSLRRSTDTQYF.

This clone was picked up a small number of times. This chain uses TRBV6-5 with TRBJ1-2, with TRBD1 as a possible D gene (6 bases). Per the germline V gene, CDR1 is MNHEY and CDR2 is SVGAGI. This CDR3 has 14 residues. The V and J ends lost 0 bases and 3 bases respectively, with 8 bases between them. CDR3 sequence reads: CASSYSDSYYGYTF. The CDR3 coding sequence is TGTGCCAGCAGTTACTCGGACAGCTACTATGGCTACACCTTC.